This paragraph reports one T cell receptor (beta chain). The target antigen is unknown. V lost 0 bases and J lost 1, with 10 bases in between. This CDR3 is built from 15 residues. Looked up from germline, CDR1 is SGHTA and CDR2 is FQGNSA. The data were taken from a study of long-term antiretroviral therapy in people with HIV. Whole-study findings and limits: ART adherence, viral resistance and therapy changes were undocumented. Diversity measured after ART increased yet remained under transplant donor controls.

Researchers secured at least one pre-ART and at least two post-ART PBMC samples from each donor. The libraries were made with immunoSEQ v3.0 at survey level. Sequenced by immunoSEQ multiplex PCR; TCRdb stores in-frame clones only, minus some. The sample has 35,000 to 40,000 clones; approximately 83% are singletons. The sequence was collected from a man between 18 and 35 years old with HIV. The sample consisted of unsorted PBMCs, taken 2.2 years after starting antiretroviral therapy. The gene calls are TRBV7-2 and TRBJ2-7; D assignment may be TRBD1 or TRBD2 (6 bases each). The CDR3 DNA follows: TGTGCCAGCAGCTTAGCAAGGGGGGCTTCCTACGAGCAGTACTTC. This translates into CASSLARGASYEQYF.